Below are 32 T cell receptor beta chains sequenced from a single sample in a study of cytomegalovirus exposure and HLA in healthy donors (dated by TCRdb to about 2017). Library method: the immunoSEQ multiplex PCR assay. For the multiplex PCR, a mixture combining 60 forward primers for TCR Vbeta segments and 13 reverse primers for TCR Jbeta segments was used. This is the immuneACCESS table as TCRdb keeps it, with only in-frame sequences that have V and J called. A part of the clones is gone; compared with another copy, unresolved V genes explain less than half, and the rest is unexplained. This sample comprises 90,000 to 100,000 clones, around 70% of them detected only once. The ten largest clones represent less than 1.5% of the sample. Sequencing used PBMCs. The receptors originated from a female donor in good health and CMV-seronegative.

J is TRBJ2-4 and V is TRBV7-8, with 7 bases lining up with TRBD1. CDR3 length equals 18 residues. Per the germline V gene, CDR1 is SGHVS and CDR2 is FQNEAQ. V lost 1 base, J lost 2 bases, and 11 bases stayed unmatched. The CDR3 loop is CASSLVRATGLSKNIQYF. The CDR3 DNA sequence: TGTGCCAGCAGCTTAGTGAGGGCGACAGGGCTGTCCAAAAACATTCAGTACTTC.

This clone showed up just a few times. The chain joins TRBV15 to TRBJ1-1, with D perhaps matching TRBD1 (6 bases). Germline loops: CDR1 LNHNV, CDR2 YYDKDF (reference sequence). V was trimmed by 0 bases and J by 2 bases, leaving 10 bases between them. This CDR3 has 15 amino acids. CDR3 region: CATSRDRGINTEAFF. The CDR3 coding sequence is TGTGCCACCAGCAGAGACAGGGGCATCAACACTGAAGCTTTCTTT.

The rearrangement links TRBV4-2 to TRBJ1-3; 9 nucleotides line up with TRBD1. Trimming took 3 bases from V and 6 from J; bases not matched to a gene: 6. The CDR3 consists of 15 residues. Germline V gives CDR1 LGHNA, CDR2 YNFKEQ. The CDR3 DNA follows: TGTGCCAGCAGCCAGGGACAGGGCACCCTAAACACCATATATTTT. Amino acid sequence: CASSQGQGTLNTIYF.

Turning to this clone: A read error may produce the germline difference seen at one junction end. The chain is built from TRBV9 and TRBJ2-3; 7 bases fit TRBD2. This CDR3 contains 13 residues. Germline CDR1 SGDLS, CDR2 YYNGEE. CDR3 region: CASSVTSTDTQYF. In DNA form, the CDR3 reads TGTGCCAGCAGCGTGACTAGCACGGATACGCAGTATTTT.

V usage is TRBV4-3 and J usage is TRBJ2-6; D unresolved. Trimming left V 5 bases short and J 0 bases short, with 11 bases between. The germline gives CDR1 LGHNA, CDR2 YSLEER. This CDR3 has 16 residues. The chain's CDR3 is CASSEVSYSGANVLTF. Written as DNA, the CDR3 is TGCGCCAGCAGCGAGGTCTCGTACTCTGGGGCCAACGTCCTGACTTTC.

In its sample, this clone was seen a few times. The chain is built from TRBV9 and TRBJ2-3; 8 bases are a match to TRBD2. V gave up 3 bases and J gave up 7 bases; unmatched junction bases: 10. Germline V gives CDR1 SGDLS, CDR2 YYNGEE. The CDR3 contains 15 residues. The CDR3 loop is CASSATSGGVNTQYF. CDR3 sequence (DNA): TGTGCCAGCAGCGCCACTAGCGGAGGGGTTAATACGCAGTATTTT.

The chain links TRBV5-4 to TRBJ1-2, with D perhaps TRBD1 (6 bases). The germline V and J ends were trimmed by 5 bases and 6 bases, with 14 bases remaining between them. The CDR3 has 13 residues. Germline values: CDR1 SGHNT, CDR2 YYREEE (reference sequence). The CDR3 bases are TGTGCCAGCAGGTGGGGGGGCTCCGATGGCTACACCTTC. Amino acid sequence: CASRWGGSDGYTF.

This clone was seen a few times. This chain links TRBV6-1 with TRBJ1-4; maybe TRBD1 (5 bases). Germline loops: CDR1 MNHNS, CDR2 SASEGT. The V and J ends lost 0 bases and 7 bases respectively, with 12 bases between them. This CDR3 region has 15 residues. The CDR3: CASSEAWGRGEKLFF. The CDR3 DNA follows: TGTGCCAGCAGTGAAGCTTGGGGAAGGGGTGAAAAACTGTTTTTT.

The chain is built from TRBV9 and TRBJ2-6; TRBD2 is a possible D gene (6 bases). V lost 0 bases and J 0 bases, leaving 10 bases between the germline ends. This CDR3 is 17 amino acids long. CDR1 is SGDLS, CDR2 YYNGEE, per germline. The CDR3 region has the DNA TGTGCCAGCAGCGTAGGTCAGGGACTCTCTGGGGCCAACGTCCTGACTTTC. Translated: CASSVGQGLSGANVLTF.

This clone was counted a single time. The genes are TRBV5-6 and TRBJ1-5; D unclear. V was pared by 2 bases and J by 0 bases, with 9 bases between. The CDR3 has 15 residues. Germline CDR1 reads SGHDT; CDR2 reads YYEEEE. The CDR3 loop reads CASSFSLYSNQPQHF. CDR3 DNA sequence: TGTGCCAGCAGCTTTTCACTCTATAGCAATCAGCCCCAGCATTTT.

The chain carries TRBV6-5 and TRBJ2-7, with 13 bases aligning to TRBD2. This CDR3 region has 15 residues. CDR1 is MNHEY and CDR2 is SVGAGI in the germline V gene. The J segment lost 2 bases and the V segment lost 6 bases, leaving 4 bases of the junction unmatched. The CDR3 sequence: CASRTGLAGTYEQYF. The CDR3 bases are TGTGCCAGCAGAACGGGACTAGCGGGAACCTACGAGCAGTACTTC.

The CDR3 loop reads CASSEAGLAGVAYF. The CDR3 DNA reads as TGTGCCAGCAGTGAAGCCGGACTAGCGGGGGTGGCGTACTTC. The rearrangement joins TRBV2 to TRBJ2-7; 13 nucleotides align to TRBD2. There are 14 residues in the CDR3. Germline V gene lookup returns CDR1 SNHLY and CDR2 FYNNEI. V gave up 0 bases and J gave up 12 bases; unmatched junction bases: 5.

This clone came up a few times. The chain employs TRBV10-1 and TRBJ2-2, with D unclear. Germline CDR1 reads WNHNN; CDR2 reads SYGVQD (reference sequence). The CDR3 spans 14 residues. Between the trimmed V and J ends, which lost 4 bases and 8 bases, there was a span of 14 bases. The CDR3 here is CASSVLTGSGELFF. CDR3 sequence (DNA): TGCGCCAGCAGTGTACTGACCGGGTCGGGGGAGCTGTTTTTT.

This clone occurred a few times. The V gene is TRBV6-5, the J gene TRBJ2-2, with D perhaps TRBD2 (6 bases). With 6 bases removed from V and 4 bases from J, the gap between germline ends came to 12 bases. Looked up from germline, CDR1 is MNHEY and CDR2 is SVGAGI. The CDR3 is 14 amino acids. CDR3 sequence reads: CASRDGSGTGELFF. Here the CDR3 DNA reads TGTGCCAGCAGGGACGGGAGTGGCACCGGGGAGCTGTTTTTT.

The chain couples TRBV15 to TRBJ1-1; D unclear. CDR3 size: 13 residues. CDR1 and CDR2 (germline): LNHNV, YYDKDF (reference sequence). V lost 3 bases, J lost 6 bases, and 11 bases lay in between. The CDR3 sequence is CATSSVGRAEAFF. For the CDR3, the DNA is TGTGCCACCAGCAGCGTCGGGAGGGCTGAAGCTTTCTTT.

This clone was observed a few times. This chain links TRBV19 with TRBJ1-2; 11 bases agree with TRBD1. CDR3 size: 14 residues. Per germline, CDR1 LNHDA and CDR2 SQIVND (reference sequence). Trimming took 3 bases from V and 6 from J; bases not matched to a gene: 3. The CDR3 is CASSILDRGHGYTF. CDR3 nucleotide sequence: TGTGCCAGTAGTATCCTGGACAGGGGGCATGGCTACACCTTC.

The rearrangement links TRBV11-3 to TRBJ1-1; perhaps TRBD1 as D (6 bases). The CDR3 has 15 residues. Germline V gene data show CDR1 as SGHNT and CDR2 as YENEEA. The V gene lost 3 bases and the J gene lost 2 bases, with 13 bases spanning the gap. The chain's CDR3 is CASSFYLGGNTEAFF. CDR3 DNA: TGTGCCAGCAGCTTCTACTTAGGGGGAAACACTGAAGCTTTCTTT. The whole variable domain, filled in from reference TRBV11-3 and TRBJ1-1, reads EAGVVQSPRYKIIEKKQPVAFWCNPISGHNTLYWYLQNLGQGPELLIRYENEEAVDDSQLPKDRFSAERLKGVDSTLKIQPAELGDSAVYLCASSFYLGGNTEAFFGQGTRLTVV.

This chain uses TRBV7-2 with TRBJ1-4; 10 positions match TRBD1. CDR1 SGHTA and CDR2 FQGNSA come from the germline V gene. With 1 base clipped from V and 8 bases from J, the junction kept 4 bases outside the gene matches. The CDR3 has 15 amino acids. The CDR3 coding sequence is TGTGCCAGCAGCTTAGGTGGGACAGGGGACGAAAAACTGTTTTTT. Translating gives CASSLGGTGDEKLFF.

This chain links TRBV13 with TRBJ1-2, with 9 bases identical to TRBD1. Per germline, CDR1 PRHDT and CDR2 FYEKMQ (reference sequence). This CDR3 comprises 16 residues. V lost 4 bases and J lost 2; bases outside the gene matches: 8. CDR3 residues: CASSSPGTGGNYGYTF. The CDR3 nucleotides are TGTGCCAGCAGCTCCCCGGGAACAGGGGGCAACTATGGCTACACCTTC.

In DNA, the CDR3 is TGTGCCAGCTCCCGAAATCTAGCGGAAGAGACCCAGTACTTC. Amino acid sequence: CASSRNLAEETQYF. The rearrangement joins TRBV27 to TRBJ2-5; 7 positions agree with TRBD2. This CDR3 comprises 14 residues. Germline assignment: CDR1 MNHEY and CDR2 SMNVEV (reference sequence). J gave up 3 bases and V 8 bases, and 9 bases lay outside the gene matches.

In this sample, this clone turned up once. The chain couples TRBV5-4 to TRBJ1-1; D might be TRBD1 (5 bases). Per germline, CDR1 SGHNT and CDR2 YYREEE (reference sequence). V lost 6 bases and J lost 2, with 14 bases in between. There are 14 residues in the CDR3. CDR3 amino acids: CASTPRGGNTEAFF. In nucleotides, the CDR3 is TGTGCCAGCACCCCCCGGGGGGGAAACACTGAAGCTTTCTTT.

V is TRBV30 and J is TRBJ2-1, with D unclear. Between the trimmed V and J ends, which lost 3 bases and 0 bases, there was a span of 9 bases. This CDR3 has 14 amino acids. Germline V gives CDR1 GTSNPN, CDR2 SVGIG (reference sequence). In DNA, the CDR3 is TGTGCCTGGAGAGCCCGCGGCTCCTACAATGAGCAGTTCTTC. Residues: CAWRARGSYNEQFF.

This chain links TRBV4-2 with TRBJ2-1, with 14 bases aligning to TRBD2. V was clipped by 4 bases and J by 2 bases; unmatched bases: 10. Germline loops: CDR1 LGHNA, CDR2 YNFKEQ. The CDR3 has 19 residues. CDR3 nucleotide sequence: TGTGCCAGCAGCCGAGGGAGGGGGACTAGCGGGAGTACCTACAATGAGCAGTTCTTC. Protein sequence: CASSRGRGTSGSTYNEQFF.

This clone was found a few times. This sequence joins TRBV6-4 and TRBJ2-1; the D is unclear. This CDR3 spans 15 amino acids. The germline CDR1 and CDR2 sequences are MRHNA and SNTAGT. V lost 3 bases to trimming and J lost 0 bases, with 9 bases between them. CDR3 residues: CASSESESSYNEQFF. DNA for the CDR3: TGTGCCAGCAGTGAATCGGAGAGCTCCTACAATGAGCAGTTCTTC.

The chain carries TRBV10-2 and TRBJ2-1; TRBD2 agrees at 9 bases. Germline V lookup: CDR1 WSHSY, CDR2 SAAADI. This CDR3 contains 15 residues. With V trimmed by 5 bases and J by 5 bases, 7 bases remained unmatched. The CDR3 sequence is CASSTFLAGNNEQFF. The CDR3 DNA reads TGCGCCAGCAGTACGTTTCTAGCGGGAAACAATGAGCAGTTCTTC.

This clone turned up a few times. CDR3 sequence reads: CASSLVAVQALHF. For the CDR3, the DNA is TGTGCCAGCAGCTTAGTGGCCGTTCAGGCCCTCCACTTT. The V call is TRBV7-2, the J call TRBJ1-6; no definite D call. Germline CDR1 is SGHTA and CDR2 is FQGNSA. This CDR3 has 13 amino acids. V lost 1 base and J lost 14, with 12 bases in between.

The chain links TRBV9 to TRBJ1-1; no firm D call. This CDR3 is built from 16 residues. Trimming stripped 0 bases from V and 7 bases from J, with 19 bases between. The germline gives CDR1 SGDLS, CDR2 YYNGEE. CDR3 region: CASSVGLVGDGFEAFF. The CDR3, as DNA: TGTGCCAGCAGCGTAGGATTGGTTGGAGACGGCTTTGAAGCTTTCTTT. The full variable domain, with the rest looked up from reference TRBV9 and TRBJ1-1, is DSGVTQTPKHLITATGQRVTLRCSPRSGDLSVYWYQQSLDQGLQFLIQYYNGEERAKGNILERFSAQQFPDLHSELNLSSLELGDSALYFCASSVGLVGDGFEAFFGQGTRLTVV.

The V gene is TRBV6-5, the J gene TRBJ2-2, with 8 positions matching TRBD2. The CDR3 spans 13 residues. The ends lost 6 bases at V and 6 bases at J; junction bases unmatched: 3. Germline assignment: CDR1 MNHEY and CDR2 SVGAGI. The DNA of the CDR3 is TGTGCCAGCAGCACGGGGGGGCCCGGGGAGCTGTTTTTT. Protein sequence: CASSTGGPGELFF.

The J gene is TRBJ2-7, the V gene TRBV7-8, with D perhaps matching TRBD2 (6 bases). The CDR3 runs 13 residues. Deletions cut 5 bases from V and 7 bases from J, with 15 bases between. In germline, CDR1 is SGHVS, CDR2 FQNEAQ. In nucleotides, the CDR3 is TGTGCCAGCAGCCAGCATGAGGAGGGAGAGCAGTACTTC. It translates to CASSQHEEGEQYF.

This chain connects TRBV7-2 to TRBJ2-6; D might be TRBD1 (5 bases). The V end lost 6 bases, the J end lost 0 bases, and 9 bases lay between the germline ends. The V gene's germline CDR1 is SGHTA and CDR2 FQGNSA. The CDR3 totals 15 residues. CDR3 protein: CASRRQSSGANVLTF. Written as DNA, the CDR3 is TGTGCCAGCAGAAGACAGAGCTCTGGGGCCAACGTCCTGACTTTC.

Of note for this clone: The sample holds other DNA sequences that translate to the same CDR3. The rearrangement links TRBV6-5 to TRBJ2-7; no firm D call. The germline gives CDR1 MNHEY, CDR2 SVGAGI. There are 13 residues in the CDR3. V was shortened by 0 bases and J by 0 bases, with 3 bases between the two germline ends. The CDR3 nucleotides read TGTGCCAGCAGTTACTCTTACTCCTACGAGCAGTACTTC. Its protein is CASSYSYSYEQYF.

The rearrangement joins TRBV5-1 to TRBJ2-2; 8 bases are a match to TRBD1. Germline lookup yields CDR1 SGHRS and CDR2 YFSETQ. V trimming: 4 bases; J trimming: 12 bases; junction bases outside the gene matches: 5. This CDR3 contains 12 residues. The CDR3: CASSPDRVKLFF. The CDR3 coding sequence is TGCGCCAGCAGCCCGGACAGGGTTAAGCTGTTTTTT.